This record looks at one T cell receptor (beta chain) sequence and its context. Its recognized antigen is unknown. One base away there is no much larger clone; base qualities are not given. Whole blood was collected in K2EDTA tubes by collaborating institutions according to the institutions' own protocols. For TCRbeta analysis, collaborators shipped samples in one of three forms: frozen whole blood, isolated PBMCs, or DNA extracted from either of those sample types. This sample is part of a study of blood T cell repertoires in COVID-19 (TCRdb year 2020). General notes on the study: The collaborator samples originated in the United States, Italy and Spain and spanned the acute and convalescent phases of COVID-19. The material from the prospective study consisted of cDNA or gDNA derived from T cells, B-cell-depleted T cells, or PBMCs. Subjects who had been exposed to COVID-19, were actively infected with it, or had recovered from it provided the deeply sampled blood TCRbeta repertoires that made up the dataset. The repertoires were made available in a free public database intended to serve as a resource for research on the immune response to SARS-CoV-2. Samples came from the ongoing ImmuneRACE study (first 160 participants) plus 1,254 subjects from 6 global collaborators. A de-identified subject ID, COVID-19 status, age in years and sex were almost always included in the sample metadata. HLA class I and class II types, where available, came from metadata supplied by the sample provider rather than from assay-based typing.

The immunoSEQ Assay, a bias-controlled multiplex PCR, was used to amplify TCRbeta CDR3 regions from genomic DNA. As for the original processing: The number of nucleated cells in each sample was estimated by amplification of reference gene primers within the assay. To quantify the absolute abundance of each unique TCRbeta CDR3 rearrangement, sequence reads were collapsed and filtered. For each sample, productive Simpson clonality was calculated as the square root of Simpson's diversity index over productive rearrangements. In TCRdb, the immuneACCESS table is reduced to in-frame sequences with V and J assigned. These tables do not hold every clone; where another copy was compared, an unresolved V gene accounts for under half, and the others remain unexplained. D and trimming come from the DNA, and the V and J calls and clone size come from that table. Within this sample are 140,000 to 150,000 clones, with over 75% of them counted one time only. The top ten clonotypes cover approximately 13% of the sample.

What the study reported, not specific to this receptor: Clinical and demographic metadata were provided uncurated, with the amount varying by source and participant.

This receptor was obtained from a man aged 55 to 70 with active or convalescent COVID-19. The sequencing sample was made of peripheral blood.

The encoded CDR3 is CASSLRGPSYNEQFF. The base sequence is TGCGCCAGCAGTCTCAGGGGGCCCTCCTACAATGAGCAGTTCTTC. The chain links TRBV4-1 with TRBJ2-1; TRBD1 matches 8 bases in the middle. Measured from the cysteine to the phenylalanine, the CDR3 is 15 residues long. Only the CDR3 part of the read is kept: 45 bases, read in frame from the first base. Here V drops 6 bases and J drops 0 bases, and the junction holds 4 bases not matched to any gene. Sequences MGHRA (CDR1) and YSYEKL (CDR2) are obtained from the germline V gene.